This TCR beta chain was sequenced during a study of identical twins. Findings of the study overall: Within cord blood, abundant beta clonotypes carried fewer insertions, but memory repertoires showed no such trend.

From the 5' RACE reads, TCRdb called clonotypes with MiXCR, one entry per CDR3 protein. The table includes about 900,000 distinct CDR3 sequences, about 12% detected once. This clonotype was counted only a few times. What it recognizes is unknown. The CDR3 consists of 15 residues. Per the germline V gene, CDR1 is SGHRS and CDR2 is YFSETQ. The V end was cut by 4 bases, the J end by 2 bases, with 13 bases between. These data were also filed under a second study, of yellow fever vaccine responses in identical twins. As that report states: After vaccination, twins' T cell response reportedly seemed partly convergent, partly personalized.

Sequencing was done on a sample of PBMCs. This TCR derives from a woman between 18 and 29 years old in good health. V and J are TRBV5-1 and TRBJ2-1; D remains unclear. The CDR3 reads CASSPLNNAYNEQFF. In DNA form, the CDR3 reads TGCGCCAGCAGCCCTCTTAACAACGCCTACAATGAGCAGTTCTTC.